This T cell receptor (beta chain) was profiled in a study of blood T cell repertoires in COVID-19. Study overall: Whether acute or convalescent, the COVID-19 samples came from the United States, Italy and Spain. PBMCs, B-cell-depleted T cells, or T cells provided the cDNA or gDNA that made up the material.

This CDR3 has 16 residues. V was clipped by 1 base and J by 3 bases, with 13 bases between them. From germline, CDR1 is LGHDT and CDR2 YNNKEL (reference sequence). Original data processing: Quantification of nucleated cells was approximated via reference gene primer amplification. Here immunoSEQ multiplex PCR was the method, and the copy in TCRdb shows in-frame clones only, minus some. V, J and clone size were drawn from that table, and D and trimming were deduced from the DNA. This sample has tens of thousands of clones, with more than 80% found just once. The receptor was derived from a man younger than 45 with acute or convalescent COVID-19. This chain connects TRBV3-1 (or the pseudogene TRBV3-2) to TRBJ2-1; D is uncertain. What was sequenced was peripheral blood. The CDR3, as DNA: TGTGCCAGCAGCCAAGTTGGATACAGATACTACAATGAGCAGTTCTTC. Protein product: CASSQVGYRYYNEQFF.